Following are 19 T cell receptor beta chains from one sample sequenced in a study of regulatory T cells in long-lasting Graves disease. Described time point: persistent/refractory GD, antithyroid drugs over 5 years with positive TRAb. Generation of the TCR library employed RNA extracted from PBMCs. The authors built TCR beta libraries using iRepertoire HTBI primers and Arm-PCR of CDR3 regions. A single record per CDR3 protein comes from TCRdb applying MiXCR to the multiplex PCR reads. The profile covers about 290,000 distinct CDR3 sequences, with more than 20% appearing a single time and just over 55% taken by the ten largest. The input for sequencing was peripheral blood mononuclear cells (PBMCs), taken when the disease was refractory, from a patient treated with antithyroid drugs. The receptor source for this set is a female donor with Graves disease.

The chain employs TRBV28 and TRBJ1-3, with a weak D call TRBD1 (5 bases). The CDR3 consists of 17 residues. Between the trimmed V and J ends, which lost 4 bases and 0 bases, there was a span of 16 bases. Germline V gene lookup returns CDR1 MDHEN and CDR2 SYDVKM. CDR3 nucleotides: TGTGCCAGCAGTTCCCCGGGACCTCCAAGCTCTGGAAACACCATATATTTT. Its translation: CASSSPGPPSSGNTIYF. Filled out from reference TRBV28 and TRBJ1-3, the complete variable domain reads DVKVTQSSRYLVKRTGEKVFLECVQDMDHENMFWYRQDPGLGLRLIYFSYDVKMKEKGDIPEGYSVSREKKERFSLILESASTNQTSMYLCASSSPGPPSSGNTIYFGEGSWLTVV.

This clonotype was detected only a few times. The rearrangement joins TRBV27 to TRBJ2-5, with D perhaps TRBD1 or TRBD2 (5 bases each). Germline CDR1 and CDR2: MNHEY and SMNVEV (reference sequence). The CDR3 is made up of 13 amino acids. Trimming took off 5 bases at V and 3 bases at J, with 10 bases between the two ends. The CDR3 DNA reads TGTGCCAGCAGTGCCCGGGACGAAGAGACCCAGTACTTC. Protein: CASSARDEETQYF.

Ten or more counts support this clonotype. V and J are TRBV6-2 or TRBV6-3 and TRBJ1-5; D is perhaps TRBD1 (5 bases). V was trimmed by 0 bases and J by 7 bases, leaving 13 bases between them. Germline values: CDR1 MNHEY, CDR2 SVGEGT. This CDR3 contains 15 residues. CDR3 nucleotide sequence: TGTGCCAGCAGTTACTCGTCGGCAGGGCACCAGCCCCAGCATTTT. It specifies CASSYSSAGHQPQHF.

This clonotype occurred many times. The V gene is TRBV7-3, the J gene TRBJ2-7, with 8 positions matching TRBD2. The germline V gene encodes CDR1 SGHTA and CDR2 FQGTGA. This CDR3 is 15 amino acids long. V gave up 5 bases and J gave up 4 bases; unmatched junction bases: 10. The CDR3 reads CASSLEGREEYEQYF. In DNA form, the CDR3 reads TGTGCCAGCAGCCTAGAGGGGCGGGAGGAATACGAGCAGTACTTC.

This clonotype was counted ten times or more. CDR3 in amino acids: CASSIGQGEDQPQHF. The CDR3 region has the DNA TGTGCCAGCAGTATTGGACAGGGGGAAGATCAGCCCCAGCATTTT. The chain carries TRBV28 and TRBJ1-5; 10 bases map to TRBD1. The CDR3 covers 15 residues. The V segment lost 5 bases and the J segment 5 bases; nucleotides outside the gene matches: 6. Germline CDR1 and CDR2: MDHEN and SYDVKM.

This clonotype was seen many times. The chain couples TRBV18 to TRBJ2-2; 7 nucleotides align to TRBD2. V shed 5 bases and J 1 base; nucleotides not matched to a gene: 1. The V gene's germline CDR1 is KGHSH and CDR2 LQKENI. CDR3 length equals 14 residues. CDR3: CASSASGNTGELFF. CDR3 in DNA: TGTGCCAGCTCAGCTAGCGGGAACACCGGGGAGCTGTTTTTT.

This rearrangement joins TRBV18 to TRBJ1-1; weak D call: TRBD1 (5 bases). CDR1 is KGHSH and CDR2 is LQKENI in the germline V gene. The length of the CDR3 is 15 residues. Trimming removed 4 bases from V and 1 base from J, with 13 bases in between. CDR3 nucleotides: TGTGCCAGCTCACTCCAGGGCTCGGGGAACACTGAAGCTTTCTTT. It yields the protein CASSLQGSGNTEAFF.

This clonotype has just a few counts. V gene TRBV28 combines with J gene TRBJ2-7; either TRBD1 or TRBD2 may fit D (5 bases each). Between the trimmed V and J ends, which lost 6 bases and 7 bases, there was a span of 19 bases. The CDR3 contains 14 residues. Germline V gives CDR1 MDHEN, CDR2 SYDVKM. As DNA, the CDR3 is TGTGCCAGCAGCCCCTCCGGGGCTACAAGGGAGCAGTACTTC. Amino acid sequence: CASSPSGATREQYF.

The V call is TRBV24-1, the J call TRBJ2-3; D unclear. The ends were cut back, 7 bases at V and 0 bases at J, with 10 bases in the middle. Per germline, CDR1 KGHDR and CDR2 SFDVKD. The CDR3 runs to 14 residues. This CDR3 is CATSRPTSTDTQYF. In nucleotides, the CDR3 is TGTGCCACCAGCCGACCAACGAGCACAGATACGCAGTATTTT.

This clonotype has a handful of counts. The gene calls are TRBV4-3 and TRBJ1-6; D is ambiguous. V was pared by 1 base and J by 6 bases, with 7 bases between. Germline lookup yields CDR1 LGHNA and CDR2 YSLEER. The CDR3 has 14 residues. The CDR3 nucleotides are TGCGCCAGCAGCCAAGGGGCCAGTAATTCACCCCTCCACTTT. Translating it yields CASSQGASNSPLHF.

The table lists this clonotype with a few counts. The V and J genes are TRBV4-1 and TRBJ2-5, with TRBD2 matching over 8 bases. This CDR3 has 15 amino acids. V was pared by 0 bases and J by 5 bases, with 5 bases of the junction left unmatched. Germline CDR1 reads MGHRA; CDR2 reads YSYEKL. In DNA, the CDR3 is TGCGCCAGCAGCCAAGAAGGTAGCGGGACGGAGACCCAGTACTTC. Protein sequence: CASSQEGSGTETQYF.

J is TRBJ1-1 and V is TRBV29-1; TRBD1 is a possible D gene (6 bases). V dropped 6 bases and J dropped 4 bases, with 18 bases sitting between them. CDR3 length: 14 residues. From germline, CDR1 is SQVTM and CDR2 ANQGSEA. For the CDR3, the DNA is TGCAGCGTGGATGGGGGCTTTGAAGCCACTGAAGCTTTCTTT. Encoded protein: CSVDGGFEATEAFF.

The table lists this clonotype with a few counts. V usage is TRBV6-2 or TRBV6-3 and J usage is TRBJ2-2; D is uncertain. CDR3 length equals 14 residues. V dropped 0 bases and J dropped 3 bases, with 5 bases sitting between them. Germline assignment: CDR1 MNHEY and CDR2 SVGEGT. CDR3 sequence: CASSYSSDTGELFF. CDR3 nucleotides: TGTGCCAGCAGTTACTCGAGCGACACCGGGGAGCTGTTTTTT.

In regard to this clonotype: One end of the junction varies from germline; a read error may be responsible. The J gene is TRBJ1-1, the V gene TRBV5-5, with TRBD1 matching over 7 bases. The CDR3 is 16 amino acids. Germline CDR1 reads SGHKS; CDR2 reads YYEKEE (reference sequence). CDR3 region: CASSPGTAPTNTEAFF. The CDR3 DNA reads TGCGCCAGCAGCCCTGGGACAGCCCCCACGAACACTGAAGCTTTCTTT.

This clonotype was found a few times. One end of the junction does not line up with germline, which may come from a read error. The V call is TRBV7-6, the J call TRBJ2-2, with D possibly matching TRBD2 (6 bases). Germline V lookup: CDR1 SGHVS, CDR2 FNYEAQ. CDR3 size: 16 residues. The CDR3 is CAGSLGTPGNTGELFF. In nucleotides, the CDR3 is TGTGCCGGCAGCTTAGGGACTCCCGGAAACACCGGGGAGCTGTTTTTT. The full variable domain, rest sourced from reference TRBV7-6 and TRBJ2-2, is GAGVSQSPRYKVTKRGQDVALRCDPISGHVSLYWYRQALGQGPEFLTYFNYEAQQDKSGLPNDRFSAERPEGSISTLTIQRTEQRDSAMYRCAGSLGTPGNTGELFFGEGSRLTVL.

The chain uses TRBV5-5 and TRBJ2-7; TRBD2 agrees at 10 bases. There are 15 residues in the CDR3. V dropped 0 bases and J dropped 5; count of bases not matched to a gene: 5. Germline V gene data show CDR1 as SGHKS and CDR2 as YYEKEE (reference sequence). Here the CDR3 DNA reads TGTGCCAGCAGCTTGGAGGCTAGCGGGAGAGACGAGCAGTACTTC. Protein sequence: CASSLEASGRDEQYF.

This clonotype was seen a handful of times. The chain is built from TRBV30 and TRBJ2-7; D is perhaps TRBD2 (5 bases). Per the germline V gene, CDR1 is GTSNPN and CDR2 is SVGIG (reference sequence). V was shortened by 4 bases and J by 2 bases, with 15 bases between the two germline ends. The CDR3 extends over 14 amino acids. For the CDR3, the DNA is TGTGCCTGGAATTCGGCGAGCGGAGCCTACGAGCAGTACTTC. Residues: CAWNSASGAYEQYF.

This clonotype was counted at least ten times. CDR3 nucleotide sequence: TGCAGTGGCGGGACCTCCTACAATGAGCAGTTCTTC. Amino acid sequence: CSGGTSYNEQFF. The V call is TRBV20-1, the J call TRBJ2-1, with D maybe TRBD2 (6 bases). V lost 7 bases, J lost 0 bases, and 7 bases lay in between. The germline V gene has CDR1 DFQATT and CDR2 SNEGSKA (reference sequence). The CDR3 is 12 residues long.

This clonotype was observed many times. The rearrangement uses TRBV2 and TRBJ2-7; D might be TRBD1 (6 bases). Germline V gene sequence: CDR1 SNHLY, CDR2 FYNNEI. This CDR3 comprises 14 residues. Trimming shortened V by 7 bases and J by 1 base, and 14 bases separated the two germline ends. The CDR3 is CASTIRDTSYEQYF. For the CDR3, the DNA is TGTGCCAGCACCATCCGGGACACTTCCTACGAGCAGTACTTC.